The next 7 T cell receptor beta chains were all read from a single sample in a study of T cells in localized non-small cell lung cancer. Profiling relied on immunoSEQ multiplex PCR, and the TCRdb table lists in-frame clones only, not all of them. The data contain about 26,000 clones, under 95% of them singletons. This specimen consisted of peripheral blood, obtained before any cancer treatment. All receptors come from a female donor over 55 with stage II squamous cell lung carcinoma.

The chain uses TRBV7-3 and TRBJ1-1; 10 positions agree with TRBD1. J was trimmed by 0 bases and V by 2 bases; bases with no gene match: 0. Germline V gene lookup returns CDR1 SGHTA and CDR2 FQGTGA. This CDR3 spans 15 amino acids. CDR3 loop: CASSLDRGLNTEAFF. CDR3 nucleotide sequence: TGTGCCAGCAGCTTAGACAGGGGGCTGAACACTGAAGCTTTCTTT.

V and J are TRBV10-1 and TRBJ2-3; 8 positions agree with TRBD2. The germline CDR1 and CDR2 sequences are WNHNN and SYGVQD (reference sequence). The CDR3 is 11 amino acids. V shed 6 bases, J shed 9 bases, and the junction held 2 bases outside the gene matches. The CDR3 DNA sequence: TGCGCCAGCAGCGCGGGGGGAACGCAGTATTTT. Translated, it gives CASSAGGTQYF.

The chain carries TRBV5-1 and TRBJ1-2; D not certain. V shed 3 bases and J shed 5 bases, with 8 bases lying between them. The CDR3 contains 12 residues. The germline CDR1 and CDR2 sequences are SGHRS and YFSETQ. As DNA, the CDR3 is TGCGCCAGCAGCTCAAACACGTATGGCTACACCTTC. It yields the protein CASSSNTYGYTF.

This clone was observed a single time. The rearrangement joins TRBV7-9 to TRBJ1-1, with 8 positions matching TRBD1. Germline V gene data show CDR1 as SEHNR and CDR2 as FQNEAQ (reference sequence). This CDR3 spans 12 amino acids. The J segment lost 7 bases and the V segment lost 5 bases, leaving 3 bases of the junction unmatched. The CDR3 reads CASSIGQGEAFF. The CDR3 nucleotides read TGTGCCAGCAGCATCGGACAGGGTGAAGCTTTCTTT.

The rearrangement joins TRBV29-1 to TRBJ1-2; D not resolved. This CDR3 is 11 amino acids long. Trimming cost V 7 bases and J 7 bases, with 13 bases left between them. Germline lookup yields CDR1 SQVTM and CDR2 ANQGSEA. In nucleotides, the CDR3 is TGCAGCGGGGATCCCGAGAGTGGCTACACCTTC. Its protein product is CSGDPESGYTF.

The chain couples TRBV28 to TRBJ2-7; tentatively, D is TRBD1 (5 bases). The CDR3 is made up of 12 amino acids. Germline values: CDR1 MDHEN, CDR2 SYDVKM. The ends were cut back, 4 bases at V and 6 bases at J, with 10 bases in the middle. The CDR3 reads CASSSRRGEQYF. The CDR3 DNA reads as TGTGCCAGCAGTTCCCGTAGGGGCGAGCAGTACTTC.

V is TRBV27 and J is TRBJ2-5; TRBD2 matches 10 bases. V trimming: 9 bases; J trimming: 3 bases; junction bases outside the gene matches: 10. The CDR3 consists of 15 residues. Germline-derived CDR1 and CDR2 are MNHEY and SMNVEV (reference sequence). In nucleotides, the CDR3 is TGTGCCAGAAGCACCTTAGCGGGGGGCGAAGAGACCCAGTACTTC. Translating gives CARSTLAGGEETQYF.